This is a list of T cell receptor beta chains from one sample in a study of blood T cell repertoires in COVID-19. Profiling relied on immunoSEQ multiplex PCR, and the TCRdb table lists in-frame clones only, not all of them. The sample lists 280,000 or so clones, nearly 90% occurring once. Sequencing input: PBMCs or T cells enriched from blood (not recorded which). These TCRs come from a woman aged 45-65 years who had been exposed to COVID-19. Each CDR3 is given with its conserved first and last residue. Fields, in order: clone size, J gene, D gene, V gene, CDR3 DNA, CDR3 protein. A D gene is named only where the DNA matches it firmly. Size is omitted from some rows. Given values are once, few, many or a class for expanded clones.

>.|TRBJ2-7|.|TRBV3-1/TRBV3-2
TGTGCCAGCAGCCGGTTCGACGGGTACGAGCAGTACTTC
CASSRFDGYEQYF
>.|TRBJ2-3|.|TRBV28
TGTGCCAGCTCTTACGGGGATTTTACAGATACGCAGTATTTT
CASSYGDFTDTQYF
>.|TRBJ1-6|.|TRBV18
TGTGCCAGCTCACCACTTGCAGGGAAGAATTCACCCCTCCACTTT
CASSPLAGKNSPLHF
>.|TRBJ2-1|.|TRBV19
TGTGCCAGTAGTATAGGCTTTTCGGTGCGTGAGCAGTTCTTC
CASSIGFSVREQFF
>.|TRBJ1-6|.|TRBV29-1
TGCAGCGTTCCCTCCGGGGGATATAATTCACCCCTCCACTTT
CSVPSGGYNSPLHF
>.|TRBJ1-1|TRBD1|TRBV30
TGTGCCTGGAGTGTAGGGGCAGGGGGCACTGAAGCTTTCTTT
CAWSVGAGGTEAFF
>.|TRBJ2-7|TRBD1|TRBV3-1/TRBV3-2
TGTGCCAGCAGCCAAGGACAGGGGCGAGAGCAGTACTTC
CASSQGQGREQYF
>.|TRBJ1-2|.|TRBV3-1/TRBV3-2
TGTGCCAGCAGCCAACAAACCAGGGGCTACACCTTC
CASSQQTRGYTF
>.|TRBJ2-1|.|TRBV10-3
TGTGCCATCAGTCTAGGGGACTCCTACAATGAGCAGTTCTTC
CAISLGDSYNEQFF
>.|TRBJ2-2|TRBD1|TRBV28
TGTGCCAGCACCCATCGGACAGGGAACACCGGGGAGCTGTTTTTT
CASTHRTGNTGELFF
>.|TRBJ1-1|.|TRBV7-8
TGTGCCAGCAGCGTTACGACAGGCATGAACACTGAAGCTTTCTTT
CASSVTTGMNTEAFF
>once|TRBJ2-1|TRBD1|TRBV4-2
TGTGCCAGCAGCCAAAGATCTGGGACAGGGACGCATGAGCAGTTCTTC
CASSQRSGTGTHEQFF
>.|TRBJ2-5|.|TRBV11-3
TGTGCCAGCAGCTTGAAGTCTGGGACTCACGAGACCCAGTACTTC
CASSLKSGTHETQYF
>.|TRBJ2-5|TRBD1|TRBV5-1
TGCGCCAGCAGCCGTGGACAGGGGGCTATCCAAGAGGCCCAGTACTTC
CASSRGQGAIQEAQYF
>.|TRBJ2-3|TRBD2|TRBV3-1/TRBV3-2
TGTGCCAGCAGCCTTCGTCTAGCGGGGGGGCCTTTAGATACGCAGTATTTT
CASSLRLAGGPLDTQYF
>.|TRBJ2-1|TRBD2|TRBV9
TGTGCCAGCAGCGTTGAGCGGGGGGCATACAATGAGCAGTTCTTC
CASSVERGAYNEQFF
>.|TRBJ2-2|.|TRBV28
TGTGCCAGCAGTTTGGGGGGGCGCTGGGCCGGGGAGCTGTTTTTT
CASSLGGRWAGELFF
>.|TRBJ1-5|.|TRBV30
TGTGCCTGGAGTGTACAGGGCAATCAGCCCCAGCATTTT
CAWSVQGNQPQHF
>.|TRBJ1-4|.|TRBV5-1
TGCGCCAGCAGCGAAGGGGGTAATGAAAAACTGTTTTTT
CASSEGGNEKLFF
>.|TRBJ2-1|TRBD1|TRBV5-1
TGCGCCAGCAGCTACTCCCGGGACAGCGGCCTTTACAATGAGCAGTTCTTC
CASSYSRDSGLYNEQFF
>few|TRBJ1-1|TRBD1|TRBV29-1
TGCAGCGTCACTCCGGGACAGGGGGCTAGGGAAGCTTTCTTT
CSVTPGQGAREAFF
>.|TRBJ2-2|TRBD1|TRBV5-1
TGCGCCAGCAGCTTGGAATCGGGACAGGGACTTACCGGGGAGCTGTTTTTT
CASSLESGQGLTGELFF
>.|TRBJ1-5|TRBD1|TRBV5-1
TGCGCCAGCAGCTTGACAGGGGCTACCAATCAGCCCCAGCATTTT
CASSLTGATNQPQHF
>.|TRBJ1-1|.|TRBV28
TGTGCCAGCAGTTTTCGGGTGAACACTGAAGCTTTCTTT
CASSFRVNTEAFF
>.|TRBJ2-3|TRBD1|TRBV6-5
TGTGCCAGCAGTTCAATCGGACAGGGGAGATCAGATACGCAGTATTTT
CASSSIGQGRSDTQYF
>.|TRBJ2-7|.|TRBV11-2
TGTGCCAGCAGCTTAATGATACCGAGCTCCTACGAGCAGTACTTC
CASSLMIPSSYEQYF
>once|TRBJ2-7|.|TRBV11-2
TGTGCCAGCAGCGCCAGAGGTAAGGGGTCCTCCTACGAGCAGTACTTC
CASSARGKGSSYEQYF
>few|TRBJ1-5|.|TRBV2
TGTGCCAGCAGTGAAGCGCTTCTGGAAGAACAGGGCTTCAATCAGCCCCAGCATTTT
CASSEALLEEQGFNQPQHF
>.|TRBJ2-3|TRBD2|TRBV27
TGTGCCAGCAGGTTAGCGGGGGGCCCCACAGATACGCAGTATTTT
CASRLAGGPTDTQYF
>.|TRBJ1-1|TRBD1|TRBV18
TGTGCCAGCTCACCAGCCCGGGACAGGGTGGGCACTGAAGCTTTCTTT
CASSPARDRVGTEAFF
>.|TRBJ1-5|.|TRBV30
TGTGCCTGGAGGGCAGGGACAAATCAGCCCCAGCATTTT
CAWRAGTNQPQHF
>.|TRBJ1-2|TRBD1|TRBV2
TGTGCCACCCACAGGGGAGCTAACTATGGCTACACCTTC
CATHRGANYGYTF
>once|TRBJ2-3|TRBD2|TRBV9
TGTGCCAGCAGCGTCCTCCGAGCGGGGGGTAAGACAGATACGCAGTATTTT
CASSVLRAGGKTDTQYF
>.|TRBJ2-2|.|TRBV6-5
TGTGCCAGCGCAGGCGGGCGGCCCACCGGGGAGCTGTTTTTT
CASAGGRPTGELFF
>.|TRBJ1-1|TRBD1|TRBV4-1
TGCGCCAGCAGCCATACCCTCCCGGGACAGGGGTTGAACACTGAAGCTTTCTTT
CASSHTLPGQGLNTEAFF
>.|TRBJ1-4|.|TRBV7-9
TGTGCCAGCAGTCAAAGTCCGCAGGGGTCTAATGAAAAACTGTTTTTT
CASSQSPQGSNEKLFF
>.|TRBJ1-5|.|TRBV6-5
TGTGCCAGCAGTCCTCTGGGGCGACAGCCCCAGCATTTT
CASSPLGRQPQHF
>.|TRBJ2-3|TRBD2|TRBV28
TGTGCCAGCAGTCTAGGACTAGCGGGGGGTACAGATACGCAGTATTTT
CASSLGLAGGTDTQYF
>.|TRBJ2-1|.|TRBV19
TGTGCCAGCCAGGGTTTTAGCTCCTACAATGAGCAGTTCTTC
CASQGFSSYNEQFF
>.|TRBJ2-5|TRBD1|TRBV3-1/TRBV3-2
TGTGCCAGCAGCCAAGTGGAGACAGGGGTGGGGGTGAACCAGTACTTC
CASSQVETGVGVNQYF
>.|TRBJ1-5|.|TRBV18
TGTGCCAGCTCACCGAGCGGAAGCAATCAGCCCCAGCATTTT
CASSPSGSNQPQHF
>.|TRBJ1-2|.|TRBV7-9
TGTGCCAGCAGCTTAGCAGGGGCACTACAGAGACTTAACTATGGCTACACCTTC
CASSLAGALQRLNYGYTF
>.|TRBJ2-7|.|TRBV29-1
TGCAGCGTTGAAGGACAGGACTACGAGCAGTACTTC
CSVEGQDYEQYF
>.|TRBJ2-7|TRBD1|TRBV10-3
TGTGCCATCAGTGAATTAGGGGGCGGGTACGAGCAGTACTTC
CAISELGGGYEQYF
>.|TRBJ2-2|TRBD1|TRBV28
TGTGCCAGCACAATCGGGACAGTTTATTCCGGGGAGCTGTTTTTT
CASTIGTVYSGELFF
>.|TRBJ2-2|.|TRBV28
TGTGCCAGCAGTTCACCCCTCACAGGGGGGGAGCTGTTTTTT
CASSSPLTGGELFF
>.|TRBJ1-4|.|TRBV19
TGTGCCAGTAGTATTACGGCAACTAATGAAAAACTGTTTTTT
CASSITATNEKLFF
>.|TRBJ1-2|TRBD1|TRBV4-1
TGCGCCAGCCGACCTATTGGACAGGGGACTAACTATGGCTACACCTTC
CASRPIGQGTNYGYTF